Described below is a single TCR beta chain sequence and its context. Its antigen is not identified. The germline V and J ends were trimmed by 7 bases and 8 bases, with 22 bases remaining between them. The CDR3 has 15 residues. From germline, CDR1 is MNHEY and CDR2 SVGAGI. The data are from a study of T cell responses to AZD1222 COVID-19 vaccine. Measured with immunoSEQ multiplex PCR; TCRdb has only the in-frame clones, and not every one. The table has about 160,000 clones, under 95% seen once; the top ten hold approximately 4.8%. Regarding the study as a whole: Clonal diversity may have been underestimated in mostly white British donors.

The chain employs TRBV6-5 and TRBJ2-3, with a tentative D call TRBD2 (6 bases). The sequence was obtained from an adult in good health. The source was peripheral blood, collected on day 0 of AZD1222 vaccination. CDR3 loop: CASTKDYMAVGTQYF. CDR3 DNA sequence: TGTGCCAGCACCAAGGACTACATGGCGGTGGGTACGCAGTATTTT.